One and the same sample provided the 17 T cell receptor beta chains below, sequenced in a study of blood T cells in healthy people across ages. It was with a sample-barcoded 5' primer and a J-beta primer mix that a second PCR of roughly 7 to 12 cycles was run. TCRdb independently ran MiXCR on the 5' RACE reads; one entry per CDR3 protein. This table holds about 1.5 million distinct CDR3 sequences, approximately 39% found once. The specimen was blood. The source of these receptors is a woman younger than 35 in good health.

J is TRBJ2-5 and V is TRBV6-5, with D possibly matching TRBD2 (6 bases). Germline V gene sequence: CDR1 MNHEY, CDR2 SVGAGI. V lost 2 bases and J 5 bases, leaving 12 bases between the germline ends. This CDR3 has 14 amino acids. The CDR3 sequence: CASSYEGAGETQYF. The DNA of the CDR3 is TGTGCCAGCAGTTACGAAGGGGCGGGGGAGACCCAGTACTTC.

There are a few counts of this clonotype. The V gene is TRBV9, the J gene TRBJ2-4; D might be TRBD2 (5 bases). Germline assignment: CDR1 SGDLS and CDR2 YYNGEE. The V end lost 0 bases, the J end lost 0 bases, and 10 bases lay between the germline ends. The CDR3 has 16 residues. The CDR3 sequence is CASSVEGAGAKNIQYF. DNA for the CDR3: TGTGCCAGCAGCGTAGAGGGTGCGGGAGCCAAAAACATTCAGTACTTC.

This CDR3 reads CASSLGPPSSYNEQFF. The DNA of the CDR3 is TGTGCCAGCAGCTTAGGTCCTCCAAGCTCCTACAATGAGCAGTTCTTC. The chain couples TRBV11-2 to TRBJ2-1; D gene uncertain. V dropped 1 base and J dropped 0 bases, with 10 bases sitting between them. CDR1 and CDR2 (germline): SGHAT, FQNNGV. This CDR3 region has 16 residues.

CDR3 sequence (DNA): TGTGCCTGGGGGACAGGGCACTCTGGAAACACCATATATTTT. Protein sequence: CAWGTGHSGNTIYF. J is TRBJ1-3 and V is TRBV30, with 9 nucleotides matching TRBD1. V shed 5 bases and J 0 bases; nucleotides not matched to a gene: 2. The germline V gene encodes CDR1 GTSNPN and CDR2 SVGIG (reference sequence). The CDR3 is made up of 14 amino acids.

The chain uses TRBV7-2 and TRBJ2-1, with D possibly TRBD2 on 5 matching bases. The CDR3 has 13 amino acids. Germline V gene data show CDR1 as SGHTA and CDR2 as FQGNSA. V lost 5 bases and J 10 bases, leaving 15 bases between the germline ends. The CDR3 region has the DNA TGTGCCAGCAGCGCCTATGTAGCGAAAGAGCAGTTCTTC. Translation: CASSAYVAKEQFF.

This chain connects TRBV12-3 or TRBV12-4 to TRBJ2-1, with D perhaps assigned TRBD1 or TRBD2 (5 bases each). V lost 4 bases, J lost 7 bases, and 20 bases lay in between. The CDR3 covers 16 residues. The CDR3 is CASSYRGHPTGNEQFF. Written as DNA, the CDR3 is TGTGCCAGCAGTTACCGAGGACATCCAACGGGGAATGAGCAGTTCTTC.

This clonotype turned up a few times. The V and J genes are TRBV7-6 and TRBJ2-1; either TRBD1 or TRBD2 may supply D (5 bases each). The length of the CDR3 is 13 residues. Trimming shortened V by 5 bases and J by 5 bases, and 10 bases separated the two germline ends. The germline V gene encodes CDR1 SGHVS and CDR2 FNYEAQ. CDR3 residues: CASSQGTHNEQFF. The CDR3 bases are TGTGCCAGCAGCCAAGGGACCCACAATGAGCAGTTCTTC.

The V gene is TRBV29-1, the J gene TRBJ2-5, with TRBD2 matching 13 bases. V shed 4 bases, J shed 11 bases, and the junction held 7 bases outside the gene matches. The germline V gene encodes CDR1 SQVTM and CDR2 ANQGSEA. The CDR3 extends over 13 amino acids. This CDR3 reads CSVVGLAGCEQYF. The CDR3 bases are TGCAGCGTTGTGGGACTAGCGGGATGTGAGCAGTACTTC.

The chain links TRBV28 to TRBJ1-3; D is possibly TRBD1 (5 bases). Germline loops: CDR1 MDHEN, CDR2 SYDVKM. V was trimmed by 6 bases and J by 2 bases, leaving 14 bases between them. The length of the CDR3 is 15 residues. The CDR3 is CASRSGLRAGNTIYF. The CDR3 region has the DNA TGTGCCAGCAGGTCGGGCCTCAGGGCTGGAAACACCATATATTTT.

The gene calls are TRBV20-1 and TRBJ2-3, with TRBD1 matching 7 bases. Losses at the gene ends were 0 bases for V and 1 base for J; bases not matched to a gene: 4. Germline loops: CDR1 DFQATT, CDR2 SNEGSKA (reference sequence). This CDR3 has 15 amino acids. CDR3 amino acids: CSARDGQVRTDTQYF. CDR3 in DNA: TGCAGTGCTAGAGACGGACAGGTTCGCACAGATACGCAGTATTTT.

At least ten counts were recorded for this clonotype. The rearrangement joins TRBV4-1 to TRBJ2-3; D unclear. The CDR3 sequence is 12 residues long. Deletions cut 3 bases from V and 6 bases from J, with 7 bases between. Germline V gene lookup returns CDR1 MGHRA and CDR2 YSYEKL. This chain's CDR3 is CASSQFLDTQYF. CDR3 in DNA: TGCGCCAGCAGCCAGTTCCTGGATACGCAGTATTTT.

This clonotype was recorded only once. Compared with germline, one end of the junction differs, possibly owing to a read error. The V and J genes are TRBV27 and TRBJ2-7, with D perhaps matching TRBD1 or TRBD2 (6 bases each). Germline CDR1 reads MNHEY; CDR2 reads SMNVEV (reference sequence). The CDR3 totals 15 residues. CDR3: CAGSLWDPRDNEQYF. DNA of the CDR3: TGTGCCGGCAGTTTATGGGACCCGCGGGACAATGAGCAGTACTTC.

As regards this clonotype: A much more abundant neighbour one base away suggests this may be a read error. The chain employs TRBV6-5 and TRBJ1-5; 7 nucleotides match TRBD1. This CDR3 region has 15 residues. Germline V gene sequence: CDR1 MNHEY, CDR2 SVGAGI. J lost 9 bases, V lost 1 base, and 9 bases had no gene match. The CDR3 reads CASSYLAGGDPPQHF. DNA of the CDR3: TGTGCCAGCAGTTACTTGGCAGGGGGGGATCCGCCCCAGCATTTT.

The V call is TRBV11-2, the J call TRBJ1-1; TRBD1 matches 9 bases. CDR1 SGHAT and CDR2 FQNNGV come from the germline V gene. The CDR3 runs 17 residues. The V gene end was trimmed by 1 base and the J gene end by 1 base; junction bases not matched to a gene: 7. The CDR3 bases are TGTGCCAGCAGCTTAGGGGCGTTGGGACAGGGGAACACTGAAGCTTTCTTT. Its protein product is CASSLGALGQGNTEAFF.

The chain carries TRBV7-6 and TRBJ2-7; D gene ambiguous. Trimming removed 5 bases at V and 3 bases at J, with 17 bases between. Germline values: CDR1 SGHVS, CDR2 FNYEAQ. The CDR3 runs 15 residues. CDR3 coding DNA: TGTGCCAGCAGCCACCGGGCCGGCGTCCACTACGAGCAGTACTTC. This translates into CASSHRAGVHYEQYF.

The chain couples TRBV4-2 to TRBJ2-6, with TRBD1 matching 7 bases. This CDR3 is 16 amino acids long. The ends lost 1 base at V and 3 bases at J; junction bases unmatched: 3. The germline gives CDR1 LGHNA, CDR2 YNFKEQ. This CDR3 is CASSQGQGSGANVLTF. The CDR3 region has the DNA TGTGCCAGCAGCCAAGGACAGGGAAGTGGGGCCAACGTCCTGACTTTC.

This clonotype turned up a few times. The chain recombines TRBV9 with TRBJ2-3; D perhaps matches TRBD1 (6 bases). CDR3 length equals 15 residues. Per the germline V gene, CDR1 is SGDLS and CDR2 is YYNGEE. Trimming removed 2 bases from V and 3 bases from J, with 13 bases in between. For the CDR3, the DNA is TGTGCCAGCAGCGTCGATGGGACACAAACAGATACGCAGTATTTT. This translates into CASSVDGTQTDTQYF.